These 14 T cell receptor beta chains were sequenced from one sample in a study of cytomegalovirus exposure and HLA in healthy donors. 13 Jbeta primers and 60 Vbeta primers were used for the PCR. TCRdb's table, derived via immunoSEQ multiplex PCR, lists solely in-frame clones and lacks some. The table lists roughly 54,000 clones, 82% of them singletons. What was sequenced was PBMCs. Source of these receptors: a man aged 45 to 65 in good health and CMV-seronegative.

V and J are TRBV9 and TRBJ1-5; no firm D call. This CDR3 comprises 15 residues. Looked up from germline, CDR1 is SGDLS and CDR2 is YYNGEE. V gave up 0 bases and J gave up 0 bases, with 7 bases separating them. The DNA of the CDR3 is TGTGCCAGCAGCGTAGTACGGGTTAGCAATCAGCCCCAGCATTTT. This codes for CASSVVRVSNQPQHF.

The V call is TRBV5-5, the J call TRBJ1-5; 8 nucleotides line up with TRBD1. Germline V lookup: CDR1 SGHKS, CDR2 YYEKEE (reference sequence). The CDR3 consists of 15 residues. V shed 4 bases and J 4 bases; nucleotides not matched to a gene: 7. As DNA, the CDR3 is TGTGCCAGCAGCATACAGGGGGGGGCAAATCAGCCCCAGCATTTT. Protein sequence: CASSIQGGANQPQHF.

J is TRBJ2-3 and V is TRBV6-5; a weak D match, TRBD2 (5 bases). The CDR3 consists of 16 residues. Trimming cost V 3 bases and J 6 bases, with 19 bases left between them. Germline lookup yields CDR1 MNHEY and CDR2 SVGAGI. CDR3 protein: CASSYSFSATGDTQYF. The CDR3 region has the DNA TGTGCCAGCAGTTATTCTTTTAGCGCCACGGGGGATACGCAGTATTTT.

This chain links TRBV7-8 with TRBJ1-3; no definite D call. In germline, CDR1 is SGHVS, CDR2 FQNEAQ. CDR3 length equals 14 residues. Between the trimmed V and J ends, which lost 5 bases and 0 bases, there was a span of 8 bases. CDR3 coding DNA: TGTGCCAGCAGCCGAGTTAGCTCTGGAAACACCATATATTTT. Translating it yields CASSRVSSGNTIYF.

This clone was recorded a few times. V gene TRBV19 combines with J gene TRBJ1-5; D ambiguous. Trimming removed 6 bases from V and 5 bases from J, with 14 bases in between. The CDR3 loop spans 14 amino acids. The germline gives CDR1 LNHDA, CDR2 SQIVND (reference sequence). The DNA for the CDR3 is TGTGCCAGTAGACGCGAGTTTTTGGATCAGCCCCAGCATTTT. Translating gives CASRREFLDQPQHF.

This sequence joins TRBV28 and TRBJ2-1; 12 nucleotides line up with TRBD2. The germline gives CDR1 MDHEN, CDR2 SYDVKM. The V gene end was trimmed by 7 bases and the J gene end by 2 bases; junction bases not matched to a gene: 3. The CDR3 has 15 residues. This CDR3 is CASIASGGAYNEQFF. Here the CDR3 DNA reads TGTGCCAGCATTGCTAGCGGGGGGGCCTACAATGAGCAGTTCTTC.

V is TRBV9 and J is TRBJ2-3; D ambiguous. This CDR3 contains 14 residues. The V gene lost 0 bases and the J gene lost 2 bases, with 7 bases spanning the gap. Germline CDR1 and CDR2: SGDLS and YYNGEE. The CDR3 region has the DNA TGTGCCAGCAGCGTAGACACAGCCACAGATACGCAGTATTTT. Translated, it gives CASSVDTATDTQYF.

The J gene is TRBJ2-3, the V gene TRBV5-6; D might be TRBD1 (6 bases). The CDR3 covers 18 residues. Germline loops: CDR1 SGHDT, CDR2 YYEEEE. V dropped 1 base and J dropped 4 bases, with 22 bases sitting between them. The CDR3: CASSLIVRGSSSADTQYF. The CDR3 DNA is TGTGCCAGCAGCTTGATAGTTAGGGGGTCGAGTTCGGCAGATACGCAGTATTTT.

DNA of the CDR3: TGTGCCAGCAGCTCCGGGACAAGTTATAGCAATCAGCCCCAGCATTTT. It specifies CASSSGTSYSNQPQHF. This chain uses TRBV28 with TRBJ1-5; D might be TRBD1 (6 bases). The V end lost 6 bases, the J end lost 0 bases, and 15 bases lay between the germline ends. The CDR3 is 16 residues long. CDR1 is MDHEN and CDR2 is SYDVKM in the germline V gene.

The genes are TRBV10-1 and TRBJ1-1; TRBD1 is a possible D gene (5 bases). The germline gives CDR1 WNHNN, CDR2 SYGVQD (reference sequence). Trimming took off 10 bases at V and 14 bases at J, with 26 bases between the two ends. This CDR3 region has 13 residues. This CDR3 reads CATASQNSGVAFF. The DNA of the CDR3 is TGCGCCACCGCCTCTCAGAATTCGGGGGTTGCCTTCTTT.

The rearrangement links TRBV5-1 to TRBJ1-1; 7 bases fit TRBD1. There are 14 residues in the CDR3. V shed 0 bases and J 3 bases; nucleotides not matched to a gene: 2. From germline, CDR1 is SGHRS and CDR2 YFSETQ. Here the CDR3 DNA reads TGCGCCAGCAGCTTGGTTCAGGGGGACACTGAAGCTTTCTTT. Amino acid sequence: CASSLVQGDTEAFF.

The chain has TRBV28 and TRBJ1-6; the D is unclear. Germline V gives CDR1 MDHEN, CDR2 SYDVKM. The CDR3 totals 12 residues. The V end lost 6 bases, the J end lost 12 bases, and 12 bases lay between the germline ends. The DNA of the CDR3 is TGTGCCAGCAGGACTGACCCTCTACCCCTCCACTTT. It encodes CASRTDPLPLHF.

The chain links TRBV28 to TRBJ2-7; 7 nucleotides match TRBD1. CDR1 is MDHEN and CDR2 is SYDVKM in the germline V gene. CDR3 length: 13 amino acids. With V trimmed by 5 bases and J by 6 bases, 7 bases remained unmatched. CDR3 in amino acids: CASSPDDRVEQYF. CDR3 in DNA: TGTGCCAGCAGTCCAGATGACAGGGTCGAGCAGTACTTC.

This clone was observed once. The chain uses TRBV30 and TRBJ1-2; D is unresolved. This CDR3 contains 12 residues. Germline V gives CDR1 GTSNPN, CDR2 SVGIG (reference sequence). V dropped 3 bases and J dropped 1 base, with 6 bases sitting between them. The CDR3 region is CAWSGGNYGYTF. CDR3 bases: TGTGCCTGGAGCGGTGGTAACTATGGCTACACCTTC. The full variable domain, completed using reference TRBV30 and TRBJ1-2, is SQTIHQWPATLVQPVGSPLSLECTVEGTSNPNLYWYRQAAGRGLQLLFYSVGIGQISSEVPQNLSASRPQDRQFILSSKKLLLSDSGFYLCAWSGGNYGYTFGSGTRLTVV.